Listed below are T cell receptor beta chains from one sample, sequenced in a study of shared clonotypes between healthy human individuals. Data came from immunoSEQ multiplex PCR; TCRdb stores just in-frame clones and leaves some out. Here the sample spans 2,500,000 or so clones, 93% being singletons. Sequencing input: naive CD4+ T cells from PBMCs. All receptors derive from a man aged 18 to 35 in good health. Some clones in this sample may be carry-over from other donors' samples. The CDR3 runs from the conserved cysteine through the conserved F or W. D genes are given only for firm matches. Not every row has a clone size; where given, it reads once, few, many or a size class.

TRBV28	NA	NA	TRBJ1-5	TGTGCCAGCAGGACAGTGGGGCCGAGCAATCAGCCCCAGCATTTT	CASRTVGPSNQPQHF
TRBV5-3	NA	NA	TRBJ2-1	TGTGCCAGAAGCCCTATCGGGCTAGGGCGTTGCTCCTACAATGAGCAGTTCTTC	CARSPIGLGRCSYNEQFF
TRBV10-3	NA	NA	TRBJ1-5	TGTGCCATCAGTGAGTCGCGACAGCCCCAGCATTTT	CAISESRQPQHF
TRBV29-1	few	NA	TRBJ1-5	TGCACCTCTGGACGACCGCATAGCAATCAGCCCCAGCATTTT	CTSGRPHSNQPQHF
TRBV18	NA	NA	TRBJ1-2	TGTGCCAGCTCACCCCGCCAGGAGATCTACACCTTC	CASSPRQEIYTF
TRBV29-1	NA	NA	TRBJ2-1	TGCAGCGGACGGGAGCAGGAGGGCTACAATGAGCAGTTCTTC	CSGREQEGYNEQFF
TRBV27	NA	NA	TRBJ2-7	TGTGCCAGCAGTTTAGGGATCGGCTACGAGCAGTACTTC	CASSLGIGYEQYF
TRBV2	NA	TRBD1	TRBJ2-3	TGTGCCAGCAGCCCGACAGGGGTGAGGGCAGATACGCAGTATTTT	CASSPTGVRADTQYF
TRBV5-1	NA	NA	TRBJ1-1	TGCGCCAGCAGCCCCACGGGGTATGGGGGCTCTGAAGCTTTCTTT	CASSPTGYGGSEAFF
TRBV5-6	NA	NA	TRBJ2-1	TGTGCCAGCAGCTTGGGCAGGGGATTTGGCTCCTACAATGAGCAGTTCTTC	CASSLGRGFGSYNEQFF
TRBV7-6	once	NA	TRBJ1-1	TGTGCCAGCAGCTTAGAGGGCAGGGGACGAGCTTTCTTT	CASSLEGRGRAFF
TRBV5-1	NA	TRBD2	TRBJ2-7	TGCGCCAGCAGCCCTGGGACTAGCGGGAGGATCCACGAGCAGTACTTC	CASSPGTSGRIHEQYF
TRBV2	NA	NA	TRBJ1-5	TGTGCCAGCAGTGTGTGGCAGGGGAATTTATATGGCAATCAGCCCCAGCATTTT	CASSVWQGNLYGNQPQHF
TRBV6-1	NA	TRBD1	TRBJ2-7	TGTGCCAGCAGTGAACCCGGGACAGGTTTTTACGAGCAGTACTTC	CASSEPGTGFYEQYF
TRBV7-2	NA	TRBD1	TRBJ2-5	TGTGCCAGCAGCTCGATGACAGGGGAGGAGACCCAGTACTTC	CASSSMTGEETQYF
TRBV13	NA	NA	TRBJ2-3	TGTGCCAGCAGCCTACGCACAGATACGCAGTATTTT	CASSLRTDTQYF
TRBV2	once	TRBD2	TRBJ2-1	TGTGCCAGCACCCTGACTAGCGGGAGGAGTGAGCAGTTCTTC	CASTLTSGRSEQFF
TRBV20-1	few	NA	TRBJ2-3	TGCAGTGCTAGGGTTGCAGATACGCAGTATTTT	CSARVADTQYF
TRBV5-6	few	NA	TRBJ1-1	TGTGCCAGCAGCTTTGGGGCGGACACTGAAGCTTTCTTT	CASSFGADTEAFF
TRBV28	NA	TRBD1	TRBJ2-7	TGTGCCAGCAGCGGGACAGCCCCCTACGAGCAGTACTTC	CASSGTAPYEQYF
TRBV18	few	NA	TRBJ1-1	TGTGCCAGCTCTTCTGAGACGAACACTGAAGCTTTCTTT	CASSSETNTEAFF
TRBV7-8	once	NA	TRBJ2-1	TGTGCCAGCAGCTCTACCGTGTACAATGAGCAGTTCTTC	CASSSTVYNEQFF
TRBV6-5	NA	TRBD1	TRBJ2-2	TGTGCCAGCAGTTACTCATGGGACAGGGTCGGGGAGCTGTTTTTT	CASSYSWDRVGELFF
TRBV6-1	NA	NA	TRBJ1-2	TGTGCCAGCAGTGAAACCTTCTATGGCTACACCTTC	CASSETFYGYTF
TRBV7-3	NA	NA	TRBJ2-1	TGTGCCAGCAGCCGGGGGCCCGGTGAGCAGTTCTTC	CASSRGPGEQFF
TRBV11-2	NA	NA	TRBJ2-7	TGTGCCAGCAGCCCCAGGGTACGATCCTACGAGCAGTACTTC	CASSPRVRSYEQYF
TRBV6-1	NA	NA	TRBJ1-5	TGTGCCAGCAGTCCGGACAGTTCCAATCAGCCCCAGCATTTT	CASSPDSSNQPQHF
TRBV6-5	once	NA	TRBJ2-7	TGTGCCAGCAGGCCTCCCCAAGGGCCCGAGCAGTACTTC	CASRPPQGPEQYF
TRBV5-4	NA	NA	TRBJ2-3	TGTGCCTGGACCAAGTGGGGGCGTGCAGATACGCAGTATTTT	CAWTKWGRADTQYF
TRBV28	once	NA	TRBJ1-1	TGTGCCAGCAGCCAAAGAGTCACTGAAGCTTTCTTT	CASSQRVTEAFF
TRBV5-5	once	NA	TRBJ1-2	TGTGCCAGCAGCTTGAGGGGGGCGGTAAATGGCTACACCTTC	CASSLRGAVNGYTF
TRBV2	NA	NA	TRBJ1-2	TGTGCCAGCAGGGGGGGAGGCTACACCTTC	CASRGGGYTF
TRBV28	NA	TRBD2	TRBJ2-1	TGTGCCAGCAGTTCCACCGGGACTAATTACAATGAGCAGTTCTTC	CASSSTGTNYNEQFF
TRBV6-1	NA	TRBD2	TRBJ2-5	TGTGCCAGCAGTGAAGGGGGGGGGAAGCGTACGTACCAAGAGACCCAGTACTTC	CASSEGGGKRTYQETQYF
TRBV18	few	TRBD1	TRBJ1-2	TGTGCCAGCTCACCACAGGGACAGGGATACTATGGCTACACCTTC	CASSPQGQGYYGYTF
TRBV10-1	NA	NA	TRBJ1-1	TGCGCCAGCAGTGAGTACACAGACACTGAAGCTTTCTTT	CASSEYTDTEAFF
TRBV4-1	NA	NA	TRBJ1-2	TGCGCCAGCAGCCAGACCGAAGTGGAGACCGTTAACTATGGCTACACCTTC	CASSQTEVETVNYGYTF
TRBV7-2	NA	NA	TRBJ2-7	TGTGCCAGCAGCTTTACGACCTACGAGCAGTACTTC	CASSFTTYEQYF
TRBV5-1	NA	TRBD1	TRBJ1-5	TGCGCCAGCAGCCCTTCGACAGGGAGTGGCAATCAGCCCCAGCATTTT	CASSPSTGSGNQPQHF
TRBV7-9	NA	TRBD1	TRBJ2-7	TGTGCCAGCAGCGGGGGCAGGGGGCTCGAGCAGTACTTC	CASSGGRGLEQYF
TRBV5-1	NA	NA	TRBJ2-7	TGCGCCAGCAGCTTGGAATTCGGGTACAGGGATAGTCCCTACGAGCAGTACTTC	CASSLEFGYRDSPYEQYF
TRBV6-1	NA	NA	TRBJ2-2	TGTGCCAGCAGTGAATCCAGATCGCACACCGGGGAGCTGTTTTTT	CASSESRSHTGELFF
TRBV2	NA	TRBD2	TRBJ2-7	TGTGCCAGCACCCCGTCAGGGCGGGGGGAGCAGTACTTC	CASTPSGRGEQYF
TRBV10-3	NA	NA	TRBJ2-7	TGTGCCACCGCGACAGCCTACGAGCAGTACTTC	CATATAYEQYF
TRBV27	NA	NA	TRBJ1-6	TGTGCCAGCAGTTTTCGAGGGACGAGTAGTTCACCCCTCCACTTT	CASSFRGTSSSPLHF
TRBV6-5	NA	TRBD1	TRBJ1-1	TGTGCCAGCAGTTACTCTAACAGGGGGGATGGAAAAGCTTTCTTT	CASSYSNRGDGKAFF
TRBV27	NA	NA	TRBJ2-1	TGTGCCAGCAGAAAAGAACAGGGAGGCTACAATGAGCAGTTCTTC	CASRKEQGGYNEQFF
TRBV7-2	NA	NA	TRBJ1-2	TGTGCCAGCAGCTTAGACACCGTATATGGCTACACCTTC	CASSLDTVYGYTF
TRBV4-2	NA	NA	TRBJ1-6	TGTGCCAGCAGCCCATCGCTGGGGCAGGACTTTTCACCCCTCCACTTT	CASSPSLGQDFSPLHF